This paragraph covers one T cell receptor beta chain sequence. CDR1 and CDR2 (germline): SEHNR, FQNEAQ (reference sequence). There are 16 residues in the CDR3. V shed 5 bases and J 3 bases; nucleotides not matched to a gene: 8. The sample belongs to a study of cytomegalovirus exposure and HLA in healthy donors. The study ran its PCR with 60 Vbeta and 13 Jbeta primers. The table came from immunoSEQ multiplex PCR; TCRdb's copy has only in-frame clones and leaves some out. The sample consists of roughly 170,000 clones, 84% of them appearing once. This sequence originates from a man aged 30 to 45 in good health and CMV-seronegative. Sequencing was done on a sample of PBMCs. This rearrangement joins TRBV7-9 to TRBJ2-3; 10 nucleotides line up with TRBD2. This CDR3 reads CASSLRGLAVTDTQYF. For the CDR3, the DNA is TGTGCCAGCAGCCTACGTGGACTAGCGGTGACAGATACGCAGTATTTT.